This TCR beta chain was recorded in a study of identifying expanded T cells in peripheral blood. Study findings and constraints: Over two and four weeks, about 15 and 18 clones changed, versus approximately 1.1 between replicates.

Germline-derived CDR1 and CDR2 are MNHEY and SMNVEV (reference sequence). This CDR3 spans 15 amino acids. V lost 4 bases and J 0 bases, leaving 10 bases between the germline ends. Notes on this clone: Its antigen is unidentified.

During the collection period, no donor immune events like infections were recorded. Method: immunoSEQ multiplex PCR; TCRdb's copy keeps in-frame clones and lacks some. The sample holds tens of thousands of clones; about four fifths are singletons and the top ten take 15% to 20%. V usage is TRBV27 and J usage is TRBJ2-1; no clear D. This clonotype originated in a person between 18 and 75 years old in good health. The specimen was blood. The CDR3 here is CASSYYSSSYNEQFF. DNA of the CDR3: TGTGCCAGCAGTTATTACTCGAGCTCCTACAATGAGCAGTTCTTC.